This T cell receptor (beta chain) is from a study of blood T cell repertoires in COVID-19. The CDR3 contains 13 residues. V lost 1 base and J lost 7, with 7 bases in between. CDR1 LGHDT and CDR2 YNNKEL come from the germline V gene (reference sequence). Sequencing used immunoSEQ multiplex PCR; TCRdb keeps in-frame clones, though not all of them. The repertoire has some 180,000 clones, roughly 77% of them found once; the top ten carry nearly 6%. This clone was seen only once. The sequence was collected from a middle-aged woman with COVID-19, enrolled during active disease. This chain joins TRBV3-1 (or the pseudogene TRBV3-2) and TRBJ1-4; D is ambiguous. The sequencing input was peripheral blood. CDR3 in DNA: TGTGCCAGCAGCCAAGGTCTCCTTGAAAAACTGTTTTTT. Protein sequence: CASSQGLLEKLFF.